This TCR beta chain emerged from a study of blood T cell repertoires in COVID-19. Overall study: In Cohort 3, a recovered donor had either two negative PCRs, clearance, or symptom resolution. PBMCs, B-cell-depleted T cells, or T cells provided the cDNA or gDNA that made up the material.

The CDR3 contains 14 residues. Germline V gene lookup returns CDR1 KGHSH and CDR2 LQKENI. V shed 0 bases and J shed 4 bases, with 9 bases lying between them. The age range of participants was about 18 to 90 years, with residence in under 25 US areas. The method was immunoSEQ multiplex PCR; TCRdb's version includes in-frame clones alone and lacks a portion of them. The table includes over 200,000 clones, about 86% detected once. In this sample, this clone turned up once. This CDR3 is also generated by other DNA sequences in the sample. The receptor was derived from a woman between 50 and 59 years old in a cohort exposed to, infected with or recovered from COVID-19 (not recorded which). This rearrangement joins TRBV18 to TRBJ1-2; a weak D match, TRBD1 (6 bases). Sequencing was done on a sample of PBMCs or T cells enriched from blood (not recorded which). The CDR3 DNA sequence: TGTGCCAGCTCACCACCGTCAGGGGCCTATGGCTACACCTTC. Its translation: CASSPPSGAYGYTF.